The 9 T cell receptor beta chains given below trace back to one sample, sequenced in a study of post-analysis software for immune sequencing data. cDNA libraries of TCR beta carried unique molecular identifiers. TCRdb independently ran MiXCR on the PCR reads; one entry per CDR3 protein. This table has about 160,000 distinct CDR3 sequences, around 36% appearing once. The source was blood, collected after autologous hematopoietic stem cell transplantation. Every receptor here comes from a girl aged 5-17 years with multiple sclerosis.

As DNA, the CDR3 is TGTGCCTGGAGTAATTCGGGACAGGGGCGACATGAGCAGTTCTTC. Residues: CAWSNSGQGRHEQFF. J is TRBJ2-1 and V is TRBV30; 10 bases are shared with TRBD1. This CDR3 region has 15 residues. Trimming took 2 bases from V and 8 from J; bases not matched to a gene: 9. The germline V gene encodes CDR1 GTSNPN and CDR2 SVGIG (reference sequence). The full variable domain, with the rest looked up from reference TRBV30 and TRBJ2-1, is SQTIHQWPATLVQPVGSPLSLECTVEGTSNPNLYWYRQAAGRGLQLLFYSVGIGQISSEVPQNLSASRPQDRQFILSSKKLLLSDSGFYLCAWSNSGQGRHEQFFGPGTRLTVL.

This chain uses TRBV6-1 with TRBJ2-1; TRBD2 matches at 12 bases. CDR3 length: 15 amino acids. CDR1 MNHNS and CDR2 SASEGT come from the germline V gene. After removal of 6 bases from V and 8 bases from J, the junction contained 8 bases not matched to a gene. The CDR3 is CASRATSGSSDEQFF. CDR3 nucleotides: TGTGCCAGCAGGGCGACTAGCGGGAGCTCGGATGAGCAGTTCTTC.

This clonotype was counted once. V gene TRBV18 combines with J gene TRBJ2-1; the match to TRBD1 covers 7 bases. The tail of the sequence fits TRBJ2-7 better, so the J call may be wrong. The CDR3 length is 15 residues. The germline CDR1 and CDR2 sequences are KGHSH and LQKENI. In DNA form, the CDR3 reads TGTGCCAGCTCACCGAGGACAGGAACCACCTACGAGCAGTACTTC. Translated: CASSPRTGTTYEQYF.

This clonotype showed up just a few times. This rearrangement joins TRBV7-2 to TRBJ2-1; D is perhaps TRBD2 (6 bases). Germline lookup yields CDR1 SGHTA and CDR2 FQGNSA. Deletions cut 4 bases from V and 8 bases from J, with 15 bases between. This CDR3 is 14 amino acids long. The CDR3 sequence: CASSSRELSYEQFF. CDR3 sequence (DNA): TGTGCCAGCAGCTCTCGGGAGTTAAGCTATGAGCAGTTCTTC.

This clonotype turned up a few times. The V and J genes are TRBV29-1 and TRBJ2-1; no definite D call. Looked up from germline, CDR1 is SQVTM and CDR2 is ANQGSEA. V gave up 4 bases and J gave up 7 bases, with 14 bases separating them. The CDR3 is 13 amino acids. CDR3 coding DNA: TGCAGCGTTGGGTCCGGCGGAACTAATGAGCAGTTCTTC. Translating gives CSVGSGGTNEQFF.

This clonotype was detected only once. This rearrangement joins TRBV2 to TRBJ2-1; tentatively, D is TRBD1 or TRBD2 (5 bases each). Germline CDR1 reads SNHLY; CDR2 reads FYNNEI. The V end lost 10 bases, the J end lost 2 bases, and 21 bases lay between the germline ends. CDR3 length equals 16 residues. CDR3 amino acids: CATKELRDRAYNEQFF. DNA of the CDR3: TGTGCCACCAAAGAGCTCCGGGACCGTGCCTACAATGAGCAGTTCTTC.

As to this clonotype: One junction end does not reproduce the germline sequence, and a read error may be involved. The V call is TRBV6-6, the J call TRBJ2-3, with D perhaps TRBD1 (7 bases). Germline CDR1 reads MNHNY; CDR2 reads SVGAGI (reference sequence). The CDR3 spans 15 residues. The CDR3, as DNA: TGTGCCAGCACCCATCGGGAGAAGGGGGCAGATACGCAGTGTTTT. Protein: CASTHREKGADTQCF.

This chain uses TRBV12-3 or TRBV12-4 with TRBJ2-3; 12 nucleotides align to TRBD2. Germline trimming cut 1 base from V and 5 bases from J; bases unmatched to any gene: 4. The CDR3 sequence is 16 residues long. The CDR3 loop is CASSLGLAGEGDTQYF. CDR3 sequence (DNA): TGTGCCAGCAGTTTAGGACTAGCGGGAGAAGGAGATACGCAGTATTTT.

This chain uses TRBV29-1 with TRBJ1-2, with 10 positions matching TRBD1. CDR1 SQVTM and CDR2 ANQGSEA come from the germline V gene. Trimming cost V 3 bases and J 7 bases; bases outside gene matches: 8. This CDR3 is built from 14 residues. The CDR3 spells CSVDPTGGGSGYTF. The CDR3 region has the DNA TGCAGCGTTGACCCGACAGGGGGCGGCTCTGGCTACACCTTC.